This T cell receptor beta chain is drawn from a study of cytomegalovirus exposure and HLA in healthy donors. The CDR3 sequence is 14 residues long. Trimming took 0 bases from V and 8 from J, leaving 11 bases between them. Germline CDR1 SGHRS, CDR2 YFSETQ. This clone was picked up many times. 13 Jbeta primers and 60 Vbeta primers were used for the PCR. Method: immunoSEQ multiplex PCR; TCRdb's copy keeps in-frame clones and lacks some. The sample has fewer than 250,000 clones, over 75% seen once. The specimen was PBMCs. This TCR derives from a woman aged 50 to 60 in good health and CMV-seropositive. The genes are TRBV5-1 and TRBJ1-4; D unclear. As DNA, the CDR3 is TGCGCCAGCAGCTTGGGGCCCCTGAGGGAAAAACTGTTTTTT. Its translation is CASSLGPLREKLFF.